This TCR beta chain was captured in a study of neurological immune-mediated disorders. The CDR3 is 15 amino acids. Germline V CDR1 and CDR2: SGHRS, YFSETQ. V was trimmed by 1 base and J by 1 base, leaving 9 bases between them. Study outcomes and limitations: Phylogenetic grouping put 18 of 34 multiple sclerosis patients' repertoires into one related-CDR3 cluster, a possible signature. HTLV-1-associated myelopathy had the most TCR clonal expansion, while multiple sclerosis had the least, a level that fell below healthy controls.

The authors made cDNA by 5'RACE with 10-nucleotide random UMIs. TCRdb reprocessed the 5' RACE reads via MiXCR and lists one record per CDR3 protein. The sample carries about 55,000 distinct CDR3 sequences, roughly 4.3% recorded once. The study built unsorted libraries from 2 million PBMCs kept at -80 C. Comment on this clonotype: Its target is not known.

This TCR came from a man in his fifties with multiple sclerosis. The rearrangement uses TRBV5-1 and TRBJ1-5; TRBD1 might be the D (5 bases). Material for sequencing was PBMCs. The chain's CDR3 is CASSLQGDSNQPQHF. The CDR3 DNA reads TGCGCCAGCAGCTTGCAGGGTGACAGCAATCAGCCCCAGCATTTT.